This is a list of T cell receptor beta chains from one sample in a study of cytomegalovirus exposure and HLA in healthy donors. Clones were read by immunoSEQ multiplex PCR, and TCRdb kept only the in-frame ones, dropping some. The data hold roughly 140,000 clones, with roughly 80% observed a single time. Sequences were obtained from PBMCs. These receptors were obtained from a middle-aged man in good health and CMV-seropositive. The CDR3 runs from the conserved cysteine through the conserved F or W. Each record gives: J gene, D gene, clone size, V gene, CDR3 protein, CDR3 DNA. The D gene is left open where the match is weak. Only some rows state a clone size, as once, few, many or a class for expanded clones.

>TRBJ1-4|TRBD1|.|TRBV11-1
CASRTTGGEKLFF
TGTGCCAGCAGGACAACAGGGGGAGAAAAACTGTTTTTT
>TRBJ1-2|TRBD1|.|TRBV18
CASSPYTGTGGDGYTF
TGTGCCAGCTCACCATACACCGGGACAGGGGGCGATGGCTACACCTTC
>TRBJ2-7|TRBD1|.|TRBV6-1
CATQVGQGYEQYF
TGTGCCACCCAAGTGGGACAGGGGTACGAGCAGTACTTC
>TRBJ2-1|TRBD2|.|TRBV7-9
CSSSSRIGLGPNEQFF
TGTTCCAGCAGCTCCCGTATAGGACTAGGTCCCAATGAGCAGTTCTTC
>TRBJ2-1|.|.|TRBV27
CASSLAGENEQFF
TGTGCCAGCAGTTTAGCGGGCGAAAATGAGCAGTTCTTC
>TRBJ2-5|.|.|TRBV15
CATSRDRVRVSSETQYF
TGTGCCACCAGCAGAGATAGGGTCAGGGTGTCGTCTGAGACCCAGTACTTC
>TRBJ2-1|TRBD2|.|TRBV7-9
CASSLDGRGNEQFF
TGTGCCAGCAGCTTAGACGGGAGGGGGAATGAGCAGTTCTTC
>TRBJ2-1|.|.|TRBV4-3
CASSPVGSYNEQFF
TGCGCCAGCTCGCCGGTCGGCTCCTACAATGAGCAGTTCTTC
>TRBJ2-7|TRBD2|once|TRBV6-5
CASSYKVAGHYEQYF
TGTGCCAGCAGTTACAAGGTAGCGGGACATTACGAGCAGTACTTC
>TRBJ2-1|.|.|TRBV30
CAWSAGYNEQFF
TGTGCCTGGAGTGCAGGTTACAATGAGCAGTTCTTC
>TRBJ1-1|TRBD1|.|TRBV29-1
CSVESGQGPEAFF
TGCAGCGTGGAAAGCGGACAGGGGCCTGAAGCTTTCTTT
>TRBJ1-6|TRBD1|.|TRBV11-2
CASSPRTGGNSPLHF
TGTGCCAGCAGCCCCCGGACAGGGGGAAATTCACCCCTCCACTTT
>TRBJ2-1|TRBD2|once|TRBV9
CASSVVGLAGDEQFF
TGTGCCAGCAGCGTAGTGGGACTAGCGGGAGACGAGCAGTTCTTC
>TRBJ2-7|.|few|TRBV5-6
CASSSDITYEQYF
TGTGCCAGCAGCTCAGACATCACCTACGAGCAGTACTTC
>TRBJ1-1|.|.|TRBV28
CASSPGHLRGKNTEAFF
TGTGCCAGCAGCCCGGGACACCTTAGGGGAAAGAACACTGAAGCTTTCTTT
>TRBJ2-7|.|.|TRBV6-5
CASSHSYEQYF
TGTGCCAGCAGTCACAGTTACGAGCAGTACTTC
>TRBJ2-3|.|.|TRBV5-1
CASSPQGGPTDTQYF
TGCGCCAGCAGCCCCCAAGGGGGACCCACAGATACGCAGTATTTT
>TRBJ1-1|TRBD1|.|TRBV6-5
CASVPTGVNTEAFF
TGTGCCAGCGTCCCCACAGGGGTGAACACTGAAGCTTTCTTT
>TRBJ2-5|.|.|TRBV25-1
CASSESGAGTETQYF
TGTGCCAGCAGTGAATCCGGCGCGGGGACAGAGACCCAGTACTTC
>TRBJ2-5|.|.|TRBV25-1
CATLQETQYF
TGTGCCACCCTTCAAGAGACCCAGTACTTC
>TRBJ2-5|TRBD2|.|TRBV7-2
CASSGAGTSGGETQYF
TGTGCCAGCAGCGGAGCCGGGACTAGCGGGGGAGAGACCCAGTACTTC
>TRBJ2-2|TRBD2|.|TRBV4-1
CASRQWGSGSGAGELFF
TGCGCCAGCAGACAGTGGGGGAGCGGGAGTGGCGCCGGGGAGCTGTTTTTT
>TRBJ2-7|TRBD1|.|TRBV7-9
CASSSQLTGTGTYEQYF
TGTGCCAGCAGCTCCCAACTAACCGGGACAGGGACCTACGAGCAGTACTTC
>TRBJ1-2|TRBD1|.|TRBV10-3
CAIRETGGQDGYTF
TGTGCCATCAGGGAGACAGGGGGTCAGGATGGCTACACCTTC
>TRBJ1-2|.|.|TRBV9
CASTGGTYANYGYTF
TGTGCCAGCACCGGAGGGACCTACGCCAACTATGGCTACACCTTC
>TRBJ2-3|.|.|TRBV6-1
CASSGETSLSDTQYF
TGTGCCAGCAGTGGGGAGACTAGTCTGTCTGATACGCAGTATTTT
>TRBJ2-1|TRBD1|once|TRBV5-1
CASSLTQGAGNEQFF
TGCGCCAGCAGCCTCACACAGGGGGCGGGGAATGAGCAGTTCTTC